Following are 27 T cell receptor beta chains from one sample sequenced in a study of Tregs in tolerant kidney transplant recipients. TCRdb's table, derived via immunoSEQ multiplex PCR, lists solely in-frame clones and lacks some. The data show roughly 250,000 clones, 80% to 85% seen once. Sequencing input: CD4+ T cells from blood. These receptors all come from a human donor in good health.

The sample holds a few counts of this clone. The rearrangement joins TRBV7-9 to TRBJ2-7; 8 bases map to TRBD2. Germline V gives CDR1 SEHNR, CDR2 FQNEAQ (reference sequence). Trimming at V came to 8 bases and at J to 0 bases, leaving 9 bases not matched to a gene. The CDR3 sequence is 15 residues long. CDR3 nucleotide sequence: TGTGCCAGCTCGAGGGGGACTAGGAGCTCCTACGAGCAGTACTTC. This gives the protein CASSRGTRSSYEQYF.

The rearrangement links TRBV6-9 to TRBJ1-3; unclear D gene. CDR3 length equals 13 residues. V lost 9 bases to trimming and J lost 2 bases, with 11 bases between them. CDR1 is MNHGY and CDR2 is SVAAGI in the germline V gene. The CDR3 reads CARGIRPGNTIYF. As DNA, the CDR3 is TGTGCCAGGGGGATCCGGCCTGGAAACACCATATATTTT.

There are a few counts of this clone. The rearrangement uses TRBV7-8 and TRBJ1-1; TRBD1 matches 7 bases. The germline V gene has CDR1 SGHVS and CDR2 FQNEAQ. V lost 8 bases and J lost 0; bases outside the gene matches: 3. CDR3 length: 13 amino acids. CDR3 DNA sequence: TGTGCCAGCTTGGACAGGATGAACACTGAAGCTTTCTTT. Amino acids: CASLDRMNTEAFF.

The V call is TRBV30, the J call TRBJ2-1; TRBD1 might be the D (5 bases). The V end was cut by 6 bases, the J end by 7 bases, with 25 bases between. The CDR3 runs to 16 residues. Germline V gene data show CDR1 as GTSNPN and CDR2 as SVGIG (reference sequence). The CDR3 DNA is TGTGCCTGTGACCACCTCCGTGTGACAGCACCGAATGAGCAGTTCTTC. Translating gives CACDHLRVTAPNEQFF.

V and J are TRBV19 and TRBJ1-4; 8 positions agree with TRBD1. After removal of 5 bases from V and 2 bases from J, the junction contained 7 bases not matched to a gene. The CDR3 length is 16 residues. Germline lookup yields CDR1 LNHDA and CDR2 SQIVND (reference sequence). CDR3 sequence (DNA): TGTGCCAGTAGTTCCCGGACAGGGCAGACTAATGAAAAACTGTTTTTT. As protein: CASSSRTGQTNEKLFF.

The gene calls are TRBV6-5 and TRBJ1-2; 7 bases match TRBD1. This CDR3 spans 16 amino acids. Germline assignment: CDR1 MNHEY and CDR2 SVGAGI. V shed 2 bases and J 7 bases; nucleotides not matched to a gene: 13. CDR3 residues: CASSYDRSRPGGGYTF. Written as DNA, the CDR3 is TGTGCCAGCAGTTACGATCGAAGCAGACCAGGGGGTGGCTACACCTTC.

The chain recombines TRBV7-8 with TRBJ2-3; a possible D gene is TRBD2 (6 bases). V shed 3 bases and J shed 5 bases, with 12 bases lying between them. The CDR3 sequence is 14 residues long. The germline gives CDR1 SGHVS, CDR2 FQNEAQ. The CDR3 DNA is TGTGCCAGCAGCTTCGGCGGGGCTCTAGATACGCAGTATTTT. Translating gives CASSFGGALDTQYF. Full variable domain (missing parts from reference TRBV7-8 and TRBJ2-3): GAGVSQSPRYKVAKRGQDVALRCDPISGHVSLFWYQQALGQGPEFLTYFQNEAQLDKSGLPSDRFFAERPEGSVSTLKIQRTQQEDSAVYLCASSFGGALDTQYFGPGTRLTVL.

This rearrangement joins TRBV9 to TRBJ2-1, with D perhaps TRBD1 (6 bases). Trimming left V 3 bases short and J 8 bases short, with 15 bases between. Germline CDR1 reads SGDLS; CDR2 reads YYNGEE. The CDR3 spans 14 residues. For the CDR3, the DNA is TGTGCCAGCAGCGCCGTACAGGGCCTGGATGAGCAGTTCTTC. This translates into CASSAVQGLDEQFF.

The chain uses TRBV2 and TRBJ2-3, with TRBD2 matching over 10 bases. Germline CDR1 and CDR2: SNHLY and FYNNEI. There are 15 residues in the CDR3. Losses at the gene ends were 1 base for V and 7 bases for J; bases not matched to a gene: 5. The CDR3 bases are TGTGCCAGCAGTGAAGGGGCTAGCGGGAGATATACGCAGTATTTT. Translated: CASSEGASGRYTQYF.

This sequence joins TRBV5-1 and TRBJ2-7, with D unclear. Trimming took off 0 bases at V and 3 bases at J, with 7 bases between the two ends. The germline V gene has CDR1 SGHRS and CDR2 YFSETQ. This CDR3 is 13 amino acids long. CDR3 sequence (DNA): TGCGCCAGCAGCTTGGCCAGGAGCTACGAGCAGTACTTC. Its protein product is CASSLARSYEQYF.

The rearrangement links TRBV19 to TRBJ2-1, with D uncertain. This CDR3 is 11 amino acids long. V was pared by 9 bases and J by 4 bases, with 7 bases between. Germline CDR1 reads LNHDA; CDR2 reads SQIVND (reference sequence). CDR3 in DNA: TGTGCCAGCTTCGCTTACAATGAGCAGTTCTTC. This gives the protein CASFAYNEQFF.

The chain couples TRBV30 to TRBJ2-7; D possibly corresponds to TRBD2 (7 bases). V was trimmed by 2 bases and J by 10 bases, leaving 12 bases between them. The length of the CDR3 is 11 residues. Germline assignment: CDR1 GTSNPN and CDR2 SVGIG (reference sequence). CDR3 sequence: CAWSSAGAQYF. In DNA form, the CDR3 reads TGTGCCTGGAGTTCCGCGGGGGCACAGTACTTC. The whole variable domain, filled in from reference TRBV30 and TRBJ2-7, reads SQTIHQWPATLVQPVGSPLSLECTVEGTSNPNLYWYRQAAGRGLQLLFYSVGIGQISSEVPQNLSASRPQDRQFILSSKKLLLSDSGFYLCAWSSAGAQYFGPGTRLTVT.

The J gene is TRBJ2-1, the V gene TRBV5-1; 9 bases fit TRBD1. The CDR3 spans 15 residues. Germline CDR1 SGHRS, CDR2 YFSETQ. V lost 0 bases to trimming and J lost 7 bases; unmatched junction nucleotides: 5. CDR3 nucleotide sequence: TGCGCCAGCAGCTTGGTTGGACAGGGGTTTAATGAGCAGTTCTTC. Protein product: CASSLVGQGFNEQFF.

The chain recombines TRBV10-3 with TRBJ1-2, with a possible D match to TRBD1 (6 bases). Germline V lookup: CDR1 ENHRY, CDR2 SYGVKD. CDR3 length: 14 amino acids. Trimming pared 7 bases from V and 0 bases from J, leaving 12 bases between. CDR3 sequence reads: CAINPGQPNYGYTF. The DNA of the CDR3 is TGTGCCATCAACCCGGGACAACCTAACTATGGCTACACCTTC.

The chain employs TRBV7-6 and TRBJ2-3; unclear D gene. V was trimmed by 3 bases and J by 4 bases, leaving 17 bases between them. Germline CDR1 reads SGHVS; CDR2 reads FNYEAQ. This CDR3 has 16 residues. In DNA, the CDR3 is TGTGCCAGCAGCTTTTCGGCGGCCACCGTTGCAGATACGCAGTATTTT. Residues: CASSFSAATVADTQYF.

This sequence joins TRBV5-4 and TRBJ2-7, with D possibly being TRBD2 (6 bases). CDR1 and CDR2 from the germline V gene are SGHNT and YYREEE (reference sequence). The V and J ends lost 0 bases and 4 bases respectively, with 11 bases between them. The CDR3 covers 14 residues. CDR3 sequence (DNA): TGTGCCAGCAGCTTGGGTGCAGGAGGGTACGAGCAGTACTTC. Protein product: CASSLGAGGYEQYF.

The chain recombines TRBV10-2 with TRBJ1-2; TRBD1 is a possible D gene (6 bases). CDR1 and CDR2 (germline): WSHSY, SAAADI. This CDR3 is 13 amino acids long. V lost 6 bases to trimming and J lost 0 bases, with 8 bases between them. CDR3 region: CASSRDTNYGYTF. The CDR3 nucleotides read TGCGCCAGCAGCAGGGACACTAACTATGGCTACACCTTC.

The rearrangement uses TRBV5-1 and TRBJ2-7; TRBD1 aligns across 10 bases. The CDR3 is made up of 14 amino acids. The germline CDR1 and CDR2 sequences are SGHRS and YFSETQ. V lost 4 bases to trimming and J lost 3 bases; unmatched junction nucleotides: 4. The CDR3 sequence: CASSGQGDDYEQYF. The CDR3 DNA sequence: TGCGCCAGCAGCGGACAGGGGGACGACTACGAGCAGTACTTC. The whole variable domain, filled in from reference TRBV5-1 and TRBJ2-7, reads KAGVTQTPRYLIKTRGQQVTLSCSPISGHRSVSWYQQTPGQGLQFLFEYFSETQRNKGNFPGRFSGRQFSNSRSEMNVSTLELGDSALYLCASSGQGDDYEQYFGPGTRLTVT.

The rearrangement links TRBV6-1 to TRBJ1-4; weak D call: TRBD1 (5 bases). This CDR3 is built from 14 residues. Germline loops: CDR1 MNHNS, CDR2 SASEGT. V was trimmed by 3 bases and J by 7 bases, leaving 12 bases between them. CDR3 residues: CASSDPGRAEKLFF. CDR3 in DNA: TGTGCCAGCAGTGACCCGGGACGGGCTGAAAAACTGTTTTTT.

This chain connects TRBV9 to TRBJ2-2; 9 nucleotides align to TRBD1. The CDR3 loop spans 15 amino acids. V trimming: 0 bases; J trimming: 6 bases; junction bases outside the gene matches: 3. Germline values: CDR1 SGDLS, CDR2 YYNGEE. CDR3 loop: CASSVAGQGPGELFF. CDR3 DNA: TGTGCCAGCAGCGTAGCAGGACAGGGGCCCGGGGAGCTGTTTTTT.

V and J are TRBV5-4 and TRBJ1-4; D is undetermined. The V and J ends lost 4 bases and 5 bases respectively, with 9 bases between them. CDR3 length equals 13 residues. Germline-derived CDR1 and CDR2 are SGHNT and YYREEE (reference sequence). In DNA form, the CDR3 reads TGTGCCAGCAGCAGGGAGGAAAATGAAAAACTGTTTTTT. Translating gives CASSREENEKLFF.

The rearrangement joins TRBV15 to TRBJ2-3, with no clear D. Trimming shortened V by 5 bases and J by 0 bases, and 12 bases separated the two germline ends. The CDR3 is 15 amino acids. Germline CDR1 LNHNV, CDR2 YYDKDF (reference sequence). The CDR3 DNA reads TGTGCCACCAGCGATCGCCGCCAAAGCACAGATACGCAGTATTTT. Protein: CATSDRRQSTDTQYF.

This clone occurred once. The V gene is TRBV5-5, the J gene TRBJ2-7; D not resolved. The CDR3 is 14 amino acids. Trimming removed 0 bases from V and 2 bases from J, with 9 bases in between. Germline V gene data show CDR1 as SGHKS and CDR2 as YYEKEE (reference sequence). The CDR3 sequence: CASSLVPNAYEQYF. CDR3 coding DNA: TGTGCCAGCAGCTTGGTCCCTAATGCCTACGAGCAGTACTTC.

The chain carries TRBV11-2 and TRBJ2-1; 8 bases agree with TRBD2. CDR1 and CDR2 from the germline V gene are SGHAT and FQNNGV. V was pared by 5 bases and J by 5 bases, with 8 bases of the junction left unmatched. The CDR3 has 15 residues. Here the CDR3 reads CASSRREGRNNEQFF. The CDR3 nucleotides are TGTGCCAGCAGCCGTCGGGAGGGCCGGAACAATGAGCAGTTCTTC.

V and J are TRBV5-6 and TRBJ2-7; D not certain. The CDR3 contains 12 residues. Germline assignment: CDR1 SGHDT and CDR2 YYEEEE. The V end was cut by 5 bases, the J end by 4 bases, with 10 bases between. The CDR3 reads CASRQATYEQYF. The CDR3 DNA follows: TGTGCCAGCAGGCAGGCGACTTACGAGCAGTACTTC. The whole variable domain, remainder taken from reference TRBV5-6 and TRBJ2-7, is DAGVTQSPTHLIKTRGQQVTLRCSPKSGHDTVSWYQQALGQGPQFIFQYYEEEERQRGNFPDRFSGHQFPNYSSELNVNALLLGDSALYLCASRQATYEQYFGPGTRLTVT.

The rearrangement uses TRBV27 and TRBJ1-2; 10 bases match TRBD1. This CDR3 contains 19 residues. V lost 0 bases to trimming and J lost 8 bases; unmatched junction nucleotides: 18. Germline assignment: CDR1 MNHEY and CDR2 SMNVEV (reference sequence). CDR3 sequence: CASSLSNPLGQGPLAGYTF. The CDR3 nucleotides are TGTGCCAGCAGTTTATCGAATCCTCTGGGACAGGGGCCTCTAGCCGGCTACACCTTC.

The chain combines TRBV27 with TRBJ2-7, with a tentative D call TRBD2 (7 bases). The germline V gene encodes CDR1 MNHEY and CDR2 SMNVEV (reference sequence). V lost 7 bases to trimming and J lost 4 bases, with 17 bases between them. This CDR3 comprises 14 residues. The CDR3 region is CASKGEGGWYEQYF. The CDR3 DNA sequence: TGTGCCAGCAAAGGGGAGGGGGGCTGGTACGAGCAGTACTTC.